This TCR beta chain was documented in a study of cytomegalovirus exposure and HLA in healthy donors. Notes on this clone: Its cognate antigen is unknown.

The repertoire was sequenced with immunoSEQ multiplex PCR; TCRdb's copy has only in-frame clones and lacks some. The table lists about 120,000 clones, about 91% of them singletons. Findings and limits, study-wide: TCR beta chains numbering more than 150 were designated cytomegalovirus-associated.

The sequencing sample was made of PBMCs. The source of this sequence is a woman under 30 in good health and CMV-seronegative.

CDR3 residues: CASSASLGTVYEQYF. The CDR3 DNA sequence: TGTGCCAGCAGCGCGTCGCTAGGGACTGTCTACGAGCAGTACTTC. V gene TRBV9 combines with J gene TRBJ2-7, with a weak D call TRBD2 (6 bases). The CDR3 is made up of 15 amino acids. Germline values: CDR1 SGDLS, CDR2 YYNGEE. V gave up 3 bases and J gave up 3 bases, with 16 bases separating them.